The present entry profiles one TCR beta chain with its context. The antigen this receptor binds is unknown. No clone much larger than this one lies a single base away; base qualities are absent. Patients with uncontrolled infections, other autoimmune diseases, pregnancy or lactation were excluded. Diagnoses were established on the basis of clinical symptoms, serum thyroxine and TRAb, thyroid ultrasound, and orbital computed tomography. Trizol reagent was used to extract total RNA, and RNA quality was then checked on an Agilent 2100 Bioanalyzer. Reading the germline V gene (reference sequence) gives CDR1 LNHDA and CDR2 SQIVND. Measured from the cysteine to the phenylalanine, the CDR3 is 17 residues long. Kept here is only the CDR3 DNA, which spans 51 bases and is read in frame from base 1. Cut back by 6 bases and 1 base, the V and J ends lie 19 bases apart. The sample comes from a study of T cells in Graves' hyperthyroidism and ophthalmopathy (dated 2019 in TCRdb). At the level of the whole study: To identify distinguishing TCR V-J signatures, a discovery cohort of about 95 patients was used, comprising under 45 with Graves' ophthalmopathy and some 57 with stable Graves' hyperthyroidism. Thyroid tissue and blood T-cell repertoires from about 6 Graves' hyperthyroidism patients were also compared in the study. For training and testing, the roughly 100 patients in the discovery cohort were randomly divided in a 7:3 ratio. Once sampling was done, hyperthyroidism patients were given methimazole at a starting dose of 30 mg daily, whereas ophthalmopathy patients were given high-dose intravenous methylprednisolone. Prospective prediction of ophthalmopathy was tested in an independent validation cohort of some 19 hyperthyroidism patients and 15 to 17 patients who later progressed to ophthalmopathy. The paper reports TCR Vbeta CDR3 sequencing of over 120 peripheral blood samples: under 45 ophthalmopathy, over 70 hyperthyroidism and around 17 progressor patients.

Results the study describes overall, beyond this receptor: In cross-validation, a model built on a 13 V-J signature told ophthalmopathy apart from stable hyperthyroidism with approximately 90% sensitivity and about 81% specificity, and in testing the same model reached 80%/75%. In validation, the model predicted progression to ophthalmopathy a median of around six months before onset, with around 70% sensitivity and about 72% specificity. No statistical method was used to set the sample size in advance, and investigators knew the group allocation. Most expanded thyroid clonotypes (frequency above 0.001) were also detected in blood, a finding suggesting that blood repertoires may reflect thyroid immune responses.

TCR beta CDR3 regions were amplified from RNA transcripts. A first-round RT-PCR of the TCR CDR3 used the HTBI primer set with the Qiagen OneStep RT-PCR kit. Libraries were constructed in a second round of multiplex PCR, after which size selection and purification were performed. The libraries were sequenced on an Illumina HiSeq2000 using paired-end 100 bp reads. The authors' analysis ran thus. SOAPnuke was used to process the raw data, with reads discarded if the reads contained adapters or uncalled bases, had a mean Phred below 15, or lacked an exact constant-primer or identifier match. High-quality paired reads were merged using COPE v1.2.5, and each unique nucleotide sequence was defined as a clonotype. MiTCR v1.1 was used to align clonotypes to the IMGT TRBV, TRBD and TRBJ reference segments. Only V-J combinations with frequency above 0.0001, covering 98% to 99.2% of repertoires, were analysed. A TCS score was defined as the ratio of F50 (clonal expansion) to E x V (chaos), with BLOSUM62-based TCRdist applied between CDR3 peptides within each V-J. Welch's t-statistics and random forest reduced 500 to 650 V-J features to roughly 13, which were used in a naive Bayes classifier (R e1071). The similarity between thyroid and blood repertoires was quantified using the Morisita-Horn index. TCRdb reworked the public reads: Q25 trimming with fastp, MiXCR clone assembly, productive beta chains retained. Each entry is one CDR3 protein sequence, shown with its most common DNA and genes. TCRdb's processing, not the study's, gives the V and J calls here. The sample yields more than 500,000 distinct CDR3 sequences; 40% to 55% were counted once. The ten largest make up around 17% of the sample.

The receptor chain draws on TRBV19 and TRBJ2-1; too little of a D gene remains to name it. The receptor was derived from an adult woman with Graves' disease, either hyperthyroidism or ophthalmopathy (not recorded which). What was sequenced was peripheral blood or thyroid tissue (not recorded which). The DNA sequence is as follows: TGTGCCAGTAGAAGTGGTGCGGAGAGTTTTTCCTACAATGAGCAGTTCTTC. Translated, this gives CASRSGAESFSYNEQFF.